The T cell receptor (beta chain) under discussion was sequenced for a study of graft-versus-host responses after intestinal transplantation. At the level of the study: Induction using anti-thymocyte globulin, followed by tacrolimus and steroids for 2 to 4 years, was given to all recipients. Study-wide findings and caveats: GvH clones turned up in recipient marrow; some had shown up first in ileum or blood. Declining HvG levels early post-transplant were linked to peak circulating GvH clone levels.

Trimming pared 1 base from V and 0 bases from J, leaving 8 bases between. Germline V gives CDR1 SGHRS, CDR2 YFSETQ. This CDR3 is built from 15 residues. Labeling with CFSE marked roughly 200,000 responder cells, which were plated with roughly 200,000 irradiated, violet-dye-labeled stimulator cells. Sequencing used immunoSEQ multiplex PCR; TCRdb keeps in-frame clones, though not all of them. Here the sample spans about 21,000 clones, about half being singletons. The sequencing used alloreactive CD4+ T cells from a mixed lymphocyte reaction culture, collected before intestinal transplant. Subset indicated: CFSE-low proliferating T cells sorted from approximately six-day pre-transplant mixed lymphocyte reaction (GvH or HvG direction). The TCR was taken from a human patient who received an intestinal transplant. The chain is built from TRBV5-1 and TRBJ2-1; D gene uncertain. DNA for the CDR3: TGCGCCAGCAGCTTGTCACAGAGCTCCTACAATGAGCAGTTCTTC. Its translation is CASSLSQSSYNEQFF.